What follows are 5 T cell receptor beta chains derived from one specimen sequenced in a study of blood T cell repertoires in COVID-19. Method: immunoSEQ multiplex PCR; TCRdb's copy keeps in-frame clones and lacks some. The sample yields some 250,000 clones, around 89% seen once. Specimen: PBMCs or T cells enriched from blood (not recorded which). All receptors come from a man in his forties who had recovered from COVID-19.

This rearrangement joins TRBV5-1 to TRBJ2-1, with 7 positions matching TRBD1. V was clipped by 1 base and J by 1 base; unmatched bases: 5. Looked up from germline, CDR1 is SGHRS and CDR2 is YFSETQ. The CDR3 runs 16 residues. The CDR3 loop is CASSLTGALSYNEQFF. CDR3 DNA sequence: TGCGCCAGCAGCTTGACAGGGGCCTTATCCTACAATGAGCAGTTCTTC. The entire variable domain, with the rest obtained from reference TRBV5-1 and TRBJ2-1, is as follows: KAGVTQTPRYLIKTRGQQVTLSCSPISGHRSVSWYQQTPGQGLQFLFEYFSETQRNKGNFPGRFSGRQFSNSRSEMNVSTLELGDSALYLCASSLTGALSYNEQFFGPGTRLTVL.

The J gene is TRBJ2-1, the V gene TRBV6-1, with 8 bases fitting TRBD2. Germline loops: CDR1 MNHNS, CDR2 SASEGT. V shed 1 base, J shed 2 bases, and the junction held 10 bases outside the gene matches. This CDR3 is 18 amino acids long. CDR3 nucleotides: TGTGCCAGCAGTGAAGTAGCGGGACTAGGTTTAACCTACAATGAGCAGTTCTTC. It is translated as CASSEVAGLGLTYNEQFF.

This rearrangement joins TRBV2 to TRBJ1-2; no clear D gene. This CDR3 spans 12 amino acids. V dropped 7 bases and J dropped 5 bases, with 11 bases sitting between them. Germline CDR1 is SNHLY and CDR2 is FYNNEI. The CDR3 DNA reads as TGTGCCAGCACTCCCAGGCGTTATGGCTACACCTTC. This encodes CASTPRRYGYTF.

This rearrangement joins TRBV7-2 to TRBJ1-2; 8 nucleotides align to TRBD1. The length of the CDR3 is 15 residues. Losses at the gene ends were 5 bases for V and 5 bases for J; bases not matched to a gene: 10. Looked up from germline, CDR1 is SGHTA and CDR2 is FQGNSA. CDR3 nucleotide sequence: TGTGCCAGCAGCGCAAGGACAGGGACAATTTATGGCTACACCTTC. This sequence encodes CASSARTGTIYGYTF.

V usage is TRBV7-6 and J usage is TRBJ2-7; 8 bases are shared with TRBD1. V lost 2 bases and J lost 7; bases outside the gene matches: 7. The CDR3 runs to 14 residues. Germline V gene lookup returns CDR1 SGHVS and CDR2 FNYEAQ. The CDR3 here is CASSLSQGAREQYF. The CDR3 nucleotides read TGTGCCAGCAGCTTATCCCAGGGGGCTAGGGAGCAGTACTTC.